The clone carrying this TCR beta chain was seen just once. The antigen is unknown. A junction end diverges from the germline sequence, so it may reflect a read error. The length of the CDR3 is 13 residues. Germline-derived CDR1 and CDR2 are SEHNR and FQNEAQ (reference sequence). This record comes from a study of cytomegalovirus exposure and HLA in healthy donors. Study-wide results and limits: Presence/absence analyses assumed roughly uniform sequencing depth across donors.

Primers: 60 Vbeta forward and 13 Jbeta reverse. Clones were read by immunoSEQ multiplex PCR, and TCRdb kept only the in-frame ones, dropping some. The sample includes 130,000 or so clones, 84% of them seen just once. The chain links TRBV7-9 to TRBJ2-7; D may be TRBD1 (6 bases). The sequenced material came from PBMCs. The TCR sequence derives from a woman between 18 and 29 years old in good health and CMV-seropositive. As DNA, the CDR3 is TGTTCCAGCAGCCCCAAGGACAGATACGAGCAGTACTTC. As protein: CSSSPKDRYEQYF.